One T cell receptor (beta chain) is described in this entry. Its cognate antigen is unknown. The data were obtained in a study of OX40 agonist ivuxolimab in advanced cancers. In the study overall: Ivuxolimab, which is an agonistic anti-OX40 (CD134) antibody, was administered to the patients.

Repertoires were generated with immunoSEQ multiplex PCR, while TCRdb's copy carries only in-frame clones and drops some. The sample consists of some 34,000 clones, approximately 72% of them appearing once. Study results and caveats: Some nonresponders also had low normalized T-cell clonal expansion.

Sequencing was performed on CD4+ or CD8+ T cells sorted from blood, taken in a trial of the OX40 agonist ivuxolimab. The sequence was collected from an adult with an advanced solid tumor such as melanoma, head and neck, liver or kidney cancer.

CDR3 protein: CASSSRGGSGTEAFF. In DNA form, the CDR3 reads TGTGCCAGCAGCTCTAGAGGGGGGAGTGGGACTGAAGCTTTCTTT. The chain is built from TRBV21-1 and TRBJ1-1. TRBV21-1 is a pseudogene locus. The length of the CDR3 is 15 residues.